This is a list of T cell receptor beta chains from one sample in a study of CD8+ T cells in alopecia areata. Sequencing was performed with immunoSEQ multiplex PCR; in TCRdb, only in-frame clones are kept and a portion is missing. Of under 200,000 clones in the sample, approximately 65% were seen once. The specimen comprised CD4+ T cells sorted from blood, sampled at week 4, from a patient treated with tofacitinib. All receptors derive from a human donor with alopecia areata. Both conserved end residues are part of each CDR3.

V: TRBV30; CDR3: CAWSPARQASYGYTF
V: TRBV2; CDR3: CASSWTSGGDTQYF
V: TRBV1; CDR3: CTSSPASDEQFF
V: TRBV5-1; CDR3: CASRAGTGGDGYTF
V: TRBV6-5; CDR3: CASSYATRMNTGELFF
V: TRBV5-1; CDR3: CASSLIGTPDKKIF
V: TRBV5-6; CDR3: CASNRAFGTEAFF
V: TRBV29-1; CDR3: CSVEVDSYNEQFF
V: TRBV6-5; CDR3: CASSYKGLTGANVLTF
V: TRBV15; CDR3: CATMNGGSLNEQFF
V: TRBV30; CDR3: CAWSVRTAWGTEAFF
V: TRBV27; CDR3: CASSSGQLGDGYTF
V: TRBV30; CDR3: CAWTRGQGDSPLHF
V: TRBV30; CDR3: CAWSVYRGYEQYF
V: TRBV29-1; CDR3: CSALGLEIRETQYF
V: TRBV5-1; CDR3: CASSLAGGRDYEQYF
V: TRBV6-1; CDR3: CASSESLGGLQFF
V: TRBV29-1; CDR3: CSVGGGQVYEQYF
V: TRBV29-1; CDR3: CSAGTADEQYF
V: TRBV10-3; CDR3: CAIMGAGTTDTQYF
V: TRBV5-8; CDR3: CASSPGASDQWDTQYF
V: TRBV23-1; CDR3: CASSQPDRVGGQYF
V: TRBV25-1; CDR3: CASSELDLAGAGNTIYF
V: TRBV7-3; CDR3: CASSLSSLQPQHF
V: TRBV29-1; CDR3: CSARRGERMLFF
V: TRBV13; CDR3: CASSERLAGGTDTQYF
V: TRBV30; CDR3: CAWSRQNYGYTF
V: TRBV29-1; CDR3: CSVAGDEKLFF
V: TRBV29-1; CDR3: CSVEVGLGGTQYF
V: TRBV7-9; CDR3: CASSMDTDRGRGYTF
V: TRBV4-3; CDR3: CASSSFRAQIYGYTF
V: TRBV30; CDR3: CAWSSTVRAGRQKLFF
V: TRBV4-1; CDR3: CASRSTENTGELFF
V: TRBV5-1; CDR3: CASSRTGQLNTEAFF
V: TRBV27; CDR3: CASTLRASGTLGGKQYF
V: TRBV19; CDR3: CASRRTGRNLGNTEAFF
V: TRBV15; CDR3: CATSRDLGMDIQYF
V: TRBV5-1; CDR3: CASSPGLNTEAFF
V: TRBV30; CDR3: CAWTQGPSYEQYF
V: TRBV27; CDR3: CASSPRAMRSNQPQHF
V: TRBV7-2; CDR3: CASSLANEQFF
V: TRBV6-5; CDR3: CASSFRDSPLHF
V: TRBV6-5; CDR3: CASSYLGRGNTEAFF
V: TRBV29-1; CDR3: CSVAQGNLFDTQYF
V: TRBV4-1; CDR3: CASSQGLGSGTDTQYF
V: TRBV7-3; CDR3: CASSLGPTGETQYF
V: TRBV29-1; CDR3: CSVGQGSGSPLHF